The 27 T cell receptor beta chains in this list originate from one sample, sequenced in a study of shared clonotypes between healthy human individuals. Data came from immunoSEQ multiplex PCR; TCRdb stores just in-frame clones and leaves some out. The data hold about 2.4 million clones, with 93% observed a single time. Sequencing was performed on naive CD4+ T cells from PBMCs. Subset reported: CD45RA+ positively selected. These receptor sequences come from a man younger than 35 in good health. Some clones in this sample may be carry-over from other donors' samples.

The chain joins TRBV12-2 to TRBJ1-1. TRBV12-2 is labeled a pseudogene. The length of the CDR3 is 13 residues. CDR3 DNA sequence: TGTGCAAGTCGGTGCGATAGGAACACTGAAGCTTTCTTT. The encoded protein is CASRCDRNTEAFF.

The V gene is TRBV2, the J gene TRBJ2-7; 9 bases map to TRBD1. Germline V gene sequence: CDR1 SNHLY, CDR2 FYNNEI. V lost 0 bases, J lost 6 bases, and 9 bases stayed unmatched. The CDR3 totals 16 residues. The CDR3 region is CASSEARGQGYSEQYF. The CDR3 DNA reads TGTGCCAGCAGTGAAGCGCGAGGACAGGGGTACTCCGAGCAGTACTTC.

J is TRBJ2-1 and V is TRBV5-4; D unresolved. The CDR3 contains 15 residues. Germline V gene lookup returns CDR1 SGHNT and CDR2 YYREEE (reference sequence). The V and J ends lost 3 bases and 1 base respectively, with 11 bases between them. In DNA, the CDR3 is TGTGCCAGCAGCTGGAGCGTGTCATCCTACAATGAGCAGTTCTTC. Translation gives CASSWSVSSYNEQFF.

The chain carries TRBV7-3 and TRBJ2-1; 16 nucleotides align to TRBD2. From germline, CDR1 is SGHTA and CDR2 FQGTGA. Losses at the gene ends were 5 bases for V and 4 bases for J; bases not matched to a gene: 14. The CDR3 covers 20 residues. This CDR3 reads CASSQQPGTSGRVAYNEQFF. CDR3 DNA sequence: TGTGCCAGCAGCCAGCAACCCGGGACTAGCGGGAGGGTGGCTTACAATGAGCAGTTCTTC.

The chain employs TRBV10-3 and TRBJ1-4; D perhaps matches TRBD1 (6 bases). The length of the CDR3 is 18 residues. The germline CDR1 and CDR2 sequences are ENHRY and SYGVKD. Trimming left V 0 bases short and J 1 base short, with 15 bases between. Here the CDR3 DNA reads TGTGCCATCAGTGAGTCTAGGGGAGGGGGTGTAACTAATGAAAAACTGTTTTTT. Translation: CAISESRGGGVTNEKLFF.

This rearrangement joins TRBV19 to TRBJ2-2; 8 bases map to TRBD1. Germline V gene data show CDR1 as LNHDA and CDR2 as SQIVND (reference sequence). This CDR3 has 14 residues. The V and J ends lost 4 bases and 6 bases, in that order; junction bases with no gene match: 4. The CDR3 region is CASSTPQGAGELFF. CDR3 nucleotides: TGTGCCAGTAGTACACCACAGGGGGCCGGGGAGCTGTTTTTT.

The gene calls are TRBV29-1 and TRBJ2-3; D not certain. This CDR3 region has 15 residues. Germline values: CDR1 SQVTM, CDR2 ANQGSEA. V lost 4 bases, J lost 0 bases, and 14 bases lay in between. The CDR3 DNA is TGCAGCGTTGTTTTTCAGGCCCCTAGCACAGATACGCAGTATTTT. This encodes CSVVFQAPSTDTQYF.

The rearrangement joins TRBV19 to TRBJ1-4; tentatively, D is TRBD1 (6 bases). Germline V gene sequence: CDR1 LNHDA, CDR2 SQIVND (reference sequence). The CDR3 consists of 13 residues. The ends were cut back, 7 bases at V and 8 bases at J, with 14 bases in the middle. The CDR3, as DNA: TGTGCCAGTAATGGACAGCGGACGGAAAAACTGTTTTTT. Translation gives CASNGQRTEKLFF.

CDR3 DNA: TGTGCCAGCTCACTTAGACCGGGACAGGGTGATTCGGAGCAGTACTTC. The encoded protein is CASSLRPGQGDSEQYF. This chain uses TRBV18 with TRBJ2-7, with 9 bases aligning to TRBD1. The CDR3 totals 16 residues. V lost 4 bases, J lost 7 bases, and 14 bases stayed unmatched. Germline V gives CDR1 KGHSH, CDR2 LQKENI.

This sequence joins TRBV7-9 and TRBJ2-4; perhaps TRBD1 as D (6 bases). The CDR3 loop spans 14 amino acids. Trimming took off 5 bases at V and 8 bases at J, with 16 bases between the two ends. CDR1 and CDR2 from the germline V gene are SEHNR and FQNEAQ (reference sequence). CDR3 DNA sequence: TGTGCCAGCAGCCGTCGGACAGAGGCGGACATTCAGTACTTC. It specifies CASSRRTEADIQYF.

This rearrangement joins TRBV2 to TRBJ1-4; the match to TRBD1 covers 7 bases. The CDR3 runs 14 residues. CDR1 is SNHLY, CDR2 FYNNEI, per germline. Losses at the gene ends were 11 bases for V and 7 bases for J; bases not matched to a gene: 13. CDR3 loop: CAARQGAGGEKLFF. The DNA for the CDR3 is TGTGCCGCCCGGCAGGGCGCAGGGGGTGAAAAACTGTTTTTT.

This CDR3 reads CASSEIGQPNNYGYTF. CDR3 sequence (DNA): TGTGCCAGCAGTGAAATAGGACAGCCAAACAACTATGGCTACACCTTC. The genes are TRBV6-1 and TRBJ1-2, with D perhaps matching TRBD1 (6 bases). The ends were cut back, 2 bases at V and 2 bases at J, with 15 bases in the middle. The V gene's germline CDR1 is MNHNS and CDR2 SASEGT. This CDR3 has 16 amino acids.

CDR3 sequence (DNA): TGTGCCAGCAGAAGGTCTCATACATCCTATGGCTACACCTTC. Translated, it gives CASRRSHTSYGYTF. This chain connects TRBV5-8 to TRBJ1-2, with D hard to call. With 5 bases removed from V and 4 bases from J, the gap between germline ends came to 15 bases. The CDR3 contains 14 residues. Per the germline V gene, CDR1 is SGHTS and CDR2 is YDEGEE.

The table lists this clone with a count of one. The sample carries other DNA sequences with the same CDR3. This chain uses TRBV18 with TRBJ2-1; D not resolved. V dropped 0 bases and J dropped 9 bases, with 6 bases sitting between them. This CDR3 region has 12 residues. CDR1 is KGHSH, CDR2 LQKENI, per germline. The CDR3 sequence: CASSPPSGEQFF. The CDR3 coding sequence is TGTGCCAGCTCACCACCGTCGGGTGAGCAGTTCTTC.

V is TRBV28 and J is TRBJ2-7, with 10 bases that match TRBD2. Germline lookup yields CDR1 MDHEN and CDR2 SYDVKM. The V and J ends lost 10 bases and 3 bases, in that order; junction bases with no gene match: 15. The CDR3 length is 16 residues. CDR3 sequence (DNA): TGTGCCACGCGGTCAGGAGCGGGAGGGCACAGCTACGAGCAGTACTTC. It encodes CATRSGAGGHSYEQYF.

The chain combines TRBV6-5 with TRBJ1-1; D unresolved. V was cut by 4 bases and J by 1 base, with 16 bases left in between. The CDR3 runs 16 residues. Germline CDR1 is MNHEY and CDR2 is SVGAGI. The CDR3 reads CASSSTPGWGNTEAFF. As DNA, the CDR3 is TGTGCCAGCAGTTCCACGCCCGGGTGGGGGAACACTGAAGCTTTCTTT.

The V call is TRBV7-2, the J call TRBJ2-3; D uncertain. The germline V and J ends were trimmed by 1 base and 3 bases, with 17 bases remaining between them. Germline V gene lookup returns CDR1 SGHTA and CDR2 FQGNSA. CDR3 length: 17 residues. The chain's CDR3 is CASSLGVGPPNTDTQYF. DNA for the CDR3: TGTGCCAGCAGCTTAGGAGTCGGACCACCCAATACAGATACGCAGTATTTT.

This clone was found once. The chain couples TRBV6-1 to TRBJ2-3; possible D gene TRBD1, 6 bases. The CDR3 is made up of 13 amino acids. CDR1 and CDR2 from the germline V gene are MNHNS and SASEGT. The V and J ends lost 5 bases and 3 bases respectively, with 9 bases between them. Here the CDR3 reads CASSRTETDTQYF. CDR3 sequence (DNA): TGTGCCAGCAGTAGGACAGAAACAGATACGCAGTATTTT.

The chain links TRBV7-7 to TRBJ2-2, with a possible D match to TRBD2 (7 bases). Trimming took 5 bases from V and 3 from J, leaving 13 bases between them. This CDR3 comprises 15 residues. Germline-derived CDR1 and CDR2 are SSHAT and FNYEAQ (reference sequence). This CDR3 reads CASSHRGGDTGELFF. The CDR3 DNA reads as TGTGCCAGCAGCCACCGAGGGGGGGACACCGGGGAGCTGTTTTTT.

The chain recombines TRBV15 with TRBJ1-3, with D unresolved. The germline V gene has CDR1 LNHNV and CDR2 YYDKDF (reference sequence). V was shortened by 5 bases and J by 2 bases, with 13 bases between the two germline ends. The CDR3 has 15 residues. The CDR3 protein is CATSRSDRAGNTIYF. The CDR3 nucleotides read TGTGCCACCAGCCGGTCGGATCGGGCTGGAAACACCATATATTTT.

V gene TRBV11-2 combines with J gene TRBJ2-4; 9 bases fit TRBD2. The CDR3 runs to 14 residues. J lost 11 bases, V lost 5 bases, and 10 bases had no gene match. CDR1 and CDR2 from the germline V gene are SGHAT and FQNNGV. CDR3 region: CASSSPSGGMVQYF. The DNA of the CDR3 is TGTGCCAGCAGCAGCCCCAGCGGGGGGATGGTTCAGTACTTC.

This clone was seen just once. V and J are TRBV7-9 and TRBJ2-3, with 8 bases identical to TRBD2. CDR1 SEHNR and CDR2 FQNEAQ come from the germline V gene (reference sequence). The CDR3 extends over 16 amino acids. Losses at the gene ends were 5 bases for V and 2 bases for J; bases not matched to a gene: 9. CDR3 region: CASSRSIAGFTDTQYF. CDR3 nucleotide sequence: TGTGCCAGCAGCCGATCGATAGCGGGATTCACAGATACGCAGTATTTT.

The chain couples TRBV28 to TRBJ1-2, with D possibly being TRBD1 (5 bases). The CDR3 loop spans 11 amino acids. Germline lookup yields CDR1 MDHEN and CDR2 SYDVKM. With 7 bases removed from V and 4 bases from J, the gap between germline ends came to 7 bases. The CDR3 sequence is CASTGTYGYTF. The CDR3 DNA reads as TGTGCCAGCACCGGGACCTATGGCTACACCTTC.

The rearrangement uses TRBV6-5 and TRBJ1-5; D ambiguous. Trimming shortened V by 5 bases and J by 5 bases, and 7 bases separated the two germline ends. The germline CDR1 and CDR2 sequences are MNHEY and SVGAGI. The CDR3 runs 12 residues. The CDR3 sequence is CASSSRDQPQHF. Written as DNA, the CDR3 is TGTGCCAGCAGTAGCCGCGATCAGCCCCAGCATTTT.

The V gene is TRBV27, the J gene TRBJ2-1, with D tentatively TRBD2 (6 bases). The CDR3 loop spans 16 amino acids. V shed 2 bases and J shed 1 base, with 12 bases lying between them. CDR1 is MNHEY and CDR2 is SMNVEV in the germline V gene (reference sequence). CDR3 sequence (DNA): TGTGCCAGCAGTTTAGTGGGTGGGACTTCCTACAATGAGCAGTTCTTC. It yields the protein CASSLVGGTSYNEQFF.

This chain joins TRBV7-3 and TRBJ2-2; D gene unclear. Per germline, CDR1 SGHTA and CDR2 FQGTGA. CDR3 size: 12 residues. V lost 5 bases and J 8 bases, leaving 9 bases between the germline ends. The CDR3 bases are TGTGCCAGCAGCCTCTTCCATGGGGAGCTGTTTTTT. It specifies CASSLFHGELFF.

This clone has just one count. The chain carries TRBV19 and TRBJ1-5; D remains unclear. CDR3 length: 15 residues. Germline V CDR1 and CDR2: LNHDA, SQIVND (reference sequence). V lost 6 bases and J lost 2, with 14 bases in between. CDR3 in amino acids: CASRSVGAGNQPQHF. DNA of the CDR3: TGTGCCAGTAGATCGGTGGGCGCGGGCAATCAGCCCCAGCATTTT.